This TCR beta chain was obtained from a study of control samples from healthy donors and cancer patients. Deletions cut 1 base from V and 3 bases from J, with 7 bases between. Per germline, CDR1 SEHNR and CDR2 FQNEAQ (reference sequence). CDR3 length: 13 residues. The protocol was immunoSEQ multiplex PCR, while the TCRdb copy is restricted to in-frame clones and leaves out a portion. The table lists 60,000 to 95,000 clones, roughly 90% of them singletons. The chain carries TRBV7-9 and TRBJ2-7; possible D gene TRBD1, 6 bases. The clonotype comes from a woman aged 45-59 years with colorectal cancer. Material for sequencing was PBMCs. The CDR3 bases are TGTGCCAGCAGCTTAGTGACAGGCTACGAGCAGTACGTC. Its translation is CASSLVTGYEQYV.